These 28 T cell receptor beta chains were sequenced from one sample in a study of cytomegalovirus exposure and HLA in healthy donors. The primer mix had 60 Vbeta and 13 Jbeta primers. Clones were read by immunoSEQ multiplex PCR, and TCRdb kept only the in-frame ones, dropping some. Seen here are under 90,000 clones, around 78% observed once, and the top ten hold around 3.7%. Sequencing input: PBMCs. The source is a man in his forties in good health and CMV-seronegative.

The CDR3 DNA follows: TGCGCCAGCAGCTTAGACCCCCAGGGAACATCCTACAATGAGCAGTTCTTC. Translated, it gives CASSLDPQGTSYNEQFF. The V call is TRBV5-1, the J call TRBJ2-1; perhaps TRBD1 as D (5 bases). The CDR3 loop spans 17 amino acids. V lost 2 bases and J 1 base, leaving 16 bases between the germline ends. Germline loops: CDR1 SGHRS, CDR2 YFSETQ.

V gene TRBV7-9 combines with J gene TRBJ2-3; D is unresolved. Trimming shortened V by 1 base and J by 8 bases, and 7 bases separated the two germline ends. Germline V lookup: CDR1 SEHNR, CDR2 FQNEAQ (reference sequence). The CDR3 extends over 12 amino acids. CDR3 DNA: TGTGCCAGCAGCTTAGATCGAGTTACGCAGTATTTT. This translates into CASSLDRVTQYF.

This clone has just one count. This chain joins TRBV10-3 and TRBJ2-1, with a weak D call TRBD1 (5 bases). Deletions cut 7 bases from V and 2 bases from J, with 15 bases between. This CDR3 comprises 15 residues. Germline V gene lookup returns CDR1 ENHRY and CDR2 SYGVKD. CDR3 bases: TGTGCCATCAATACAGGACGCGGAACCTACAATGAGCAGTTCTTC. As protein: CAINTGRGTYNEQFF.

This sequence joins TRBV19 and TRBJ2-3; TRBD2 agrees at 8 bases. This CDR3 comprises 18 residues. Looked up from germline, CDR1 is LNHDA and CDR2 is SQIVND (reference sequence). V was clipped by 7 bases and J by 1 base; unmatched bases: 16. In nucleotides, the CDR3 is TGTGCCAGTACCAATATGATTCCGGGACTAGTAGGCACAGATACGCAGTATTTT. The encoded protein is CASTNMIPGLVGTDTQYF.

The chain couples TRBV7-9 to TRBJ2-5; 9 bases map to TRBD1. This CDR3 has 16 residues. Unmatched junction bases numbered 10, after V lost 6 bases and J lost 2 bases. Germline CDR1 is SEHNR and CDR2 is FQNEAQ (reference sequence). CDR3: CASSSSGTGLQETQYF. The DNA of the CDR3 is TGTGCCAGCAGTTCATCCGGGACAGGGCTGCAAGAGACCCAGTACTTC. The entire variable domain, with the rest obtained from reference TRBV7-9 and TRBJ2-5, is as follows: DTGVSQNPRHKITKRGQNVTFRCDPISEHNRLYWYRQTLGQGPEFLTYFQNEAQLEKSRLLSDRFSAERPKGSFSTLEIQRTEQGDSAMYLCASSSSGTGLQETQYFGPGTRLLVL.

J is TRBJ2-5 and V is TRBV20-1, with a weak D call TRBD2 (6 bases). This CDR3 contains 11 residues. V was clipped by 3 bases and J by 5 bases, with 7 bases between them. Per germline, CDR1 DFQATT and CDR2 SNEGSKA (reference sequence). The DNA of the CDR3 is TGCAGTGCTAGCGGGGGTGAGACCCAGTACTTC. It is translated as CSASGGETQYF.

The chain has TRBV13 and TRBJ2-1; D gene ambiguous. V was clipped by 3 bases and J by 2 bases, with 11 bases between them. Germline V CDR1 and CDR2: PRHDT, FYEKMQ (reference sequence). There are 15 residues in the CDR3. CDR3 region: CASSFPVITYNEQFF. The CDR3 nucleotides are TGTGCCAGCAGCTTCCCAGTGATAACCTACAATGAGCAGTTCTTC. Full variable domain (outside the CDR3, taken from reference TRBV13 and TRBJ2-1): AAGVIQSPRHLIKEKRETATLKCYPIPRHDTVYWYQQGPGQDPQFLISFYEKMQSDKGSIPDRFSAQQFSDYHSELNMSSLELGDSALYFCASSFPVITYNEQFFGPGTRLTVL.

J is TRBJ2-3 and V is TRBV5-1; TRBD2 matches at 10 bases. Germline V gene sequence: CDR1 SGHRS, CDR2 YFSETQ. The J segment lost 0 bases and the V segment lost 2 bases, leaving 9 bases of the junction unmatched. The CDR3 covers 18 residues. The CDR3 region has the DNA TGCGCCAGCAGCTTCCTACCTACTAGCGGGGTTAGCACAGATACGCAGTATTTT. This codes for CASSFLPTSGVSTDTQYF.

This rearrangement joins TRBV12-5 to TRBJ2-2; D call uncertain. CDR3 length: 12 residues. V lost 3 bases, J lost 3 bases, and 2 bases lay in between. Germline CDR1 LGHNT, CDR2 FRNRAP. The DNA for the CDR3 is TGTGCTAGTGGTTTCGACACCGGGGAGCTGTTTTTT. Its protein product is CASGFDTGELFF.

The V gene is TRBV6-5, the J gene TRBJ1-1; D ambiguous. CDR3 length: 14 residues. Trimming took off 1 base at V and 8 bases at J, with 14 bases between the two ends. CDR1 is MNHEY, CDR2 SVGAGI, per germline. CDR3 nucleotides: TGTGCCAGCAGTTACTGGCAGGAAGGTCGCGAAGCTTTCTTT. Translated, it gives CASSYWQEGREAFF.

V gene TRBV11-3 combines with J gene TRBJ2-1; no firm D call. The CDR3 runs to 15 residues. Germline assignment: CDR1 SGHNT and CDR2 YENEEA. With 2 bases removed from V and 0 bases from J, the gap between germline ends came to 8 bases. The CDR3 protein is CASSLRQASYNEQFF. CDR3 in DNA: TGTGCCAGCAGCTTAAGGCAGGCCTCCTACAATGAGCAGTTCTTC.

This clone was counted a single time. This rearrangement joins TRBV19 to TRBJ2-1, with TRBD2 identical over 11 bases. Germline trimming cut 5 bases from V and 5 bases from J; bases unmatched to any gene: 5. The CDR3 spans 15 residues. CDR1 is LNHDA, CDR2 SQIVND, per germline (reference sequence). The CDR3 DNA is TGTGCCAGTAGTGAAGGGACTAGCGGCAACAATGAGCAGTTCTTC. Amino acid sequence: CASSEGTSGNNEQFF. Based on the CDR3 plus reference TRBV19 and TRBJ2-1, the full variable domain is DGGITQSPKYLFRKEGQNVTLSCEQNLNHDAMYWYRQDPGQGLRLIYYSQIVNDFQKGDIAEGYSVSREKKESFPLTVTSAQKNPTAFYLCASSEGTSGNNEQFFGPGTRLTVL.

The chain carries TRBV7-9 and TRBJ2-5, with D hard to call. The germline gives CDR1 SEHNR, CDR2 FQNEAQ (reference sequence). This CDR3 spans 12 amino acids. V was shortened by 2 bases and J by 6 bases, with 7 bases between the two germline ends. CDR3 loop: CASSLTEKTQYF. In DNA, the CDR3 is TGTGCCAGCAGCTTAACGGAGAAGACCCAGTACTTC.

V usage is TRBV11-3 and J usage is TRBJ2-1, with no clear D. Trimming removed 5 bases from V and 2 bases from J, with 13 bases in between. The CDR3 spans 15 residues. Per germline, CDR1 SGHNT and CDR2 YENEEA. The CDR3 coding sequence is TGTGCCAGCAGCAAACAGCATCGCGCCTACAATGAGCAGTTCTTC. It codes for CASSKQHRAYNEQFF.

The chain employs TRBV5-4 and TRBJ2-2, with 8 bases fitting TRBD1. This CDR3 is built from 17 residues. V dropped 0 bases and J dropped 6; count of bases not matched to a gene: 10. CDR1 and CDR2 (germline): SGHNT, YYREEE (reference sequence). The CDR3, as DNA: TGTGCCAGCAGCTTGGCCGCGGGGACAGGCGTCGCCGGGGAGCTGTTTTTT. Encoded protein: CASSLAAGTGVAGELFF.

The rearrangement links TRBV28 to TRBJ2-1; 9 nucleotides agree with TRBD1. The CDR3 runs 16 residues. CDR1 and CDR2 from the germline V gene are MDHEN and SYDVKM. V shed 2 bases, J shed 7 bases, and the junction held 9 bases outside the gene matches. The DNA for the CDR3 is TGTGCCAGCAGTTTAGGTCCCGGGACAGGGCAAAATGAGCAGTTCTTC. Its protein product is CASSLGPGTGQNEQFF. Filled out from reference TRBV28 and TRBJ2-1, the complete variable domain reads DVKVTQSSRYLVKRTGEKVFLECVQDMDHENMFWYRQDPGLGLRLIYFSYDVKMKEKGDIPEGYSVSREKKERFSLILESASTNQTSMYLCASSLGPGTGQNEQFFGPGTRLTVL.

As concerns this clone: The same CDR3 is also encoded by other DNA sequences in this sample. V gene TRBV28 combines with J gene TRBJ2-1; 8 bases agree with TRBD2. CDR3 length equals 14 residues. J gave up 7 bases and V 4 bases, and 6 bases lay outside the gene matches. Germline CDR1 is MDHEN and CDR2 is SYDVKM. CDR3 DNA: TGTGCCAGCAGTTCCCCGGGGGGGAAGAATGAGCAGTTCTTC. Translated, it gives CASSSPGGKNEQFF.

This chain links TRBV6-5 with TRBJ1-5; D might be TRBD1 (5 bases). Germline CDR1 and CDR2: MNHEY and SVGAGI. The CDR3 loop spans 13 amino acids. Trimming took 5 bases from V and 7 from J, leaving 12 bases between them. DNA of the CDR3: TGTGCCAGCAGTGAAGCGTCAGGGCAGCCCCAGCATTTT. This translates into CASSEASGQPQHF.

The chain recombines TRBV29-1 with TRBJ1-2; perhaps TRBD1 as D (5 bases). The V end lost 4 bases, the J end lost 4 bases, and 13 bases lay between the germline ends. The CDR3 length is 13 residues. Germline V gene data show CDR1 as SQVTM and CDR2 as ANQGSEA. The CDR3 sequence is CSVGLEQAYGYTF. CDR3 in DNA: TGCAGCGTTGGTTTAGAACAGGCCTATGGCTACACCTTC.

The rearrangement uses TRBV5-5 and TRBJ1-1; 9 nucleotides agree with TRBD1. CDR1 is SGHKS, CDR2 YYEKEE, per germline (reference sequence). The CDR3 consists of 15 residues. J gave up 6 bases and V 3 bases, and 9 bases lay outside the gene matches. The CDR3 protein is CASSSTTGGTAEAFF. In DNA, the CDR3 is TGTGCCAGCAGCTCGACGACAGGGGGAACGGCTGAAGCTTTCTTT.

This chain joins TRBV5-4 and TRBJ1-1, with D uncertain. V lost 2 bases and J lost 7, with 15 bases in between. This CDR3 spans 14 amino acids. From germline, CDR1 is SGHNT and CDR2 YYREEE (reference sequence). The CDR3 here is CASSFRGSVCEAFF. For the CDR3, the DNA is TGTGCCAGCAGCTTCCGTGGGAGCGTCTGTGAAGCTTTCTTT.

The J gene is TRBJ2-7, the V gene TRBV10-3, with 9 nucleotides matching TRBD1. Germline trimming cut 3 bases from V and 6 bases from J; bases unmatched to any gene: 6. Germline lookup yields CDR1 ENHRY and CDR2 SYGVKD. The CDR3 is made up of 14 amino acids. The CDR3 DNA sequence: TGTGCCATCAGTGACACAGGGGGCTCATCCGAGCAGTACTTC. It translates to CAISDTGGSSEQYF.

The V and J genes are TRBV4-3 and TRBJ2-2; perhaps TRBD2 as D (5 bases). Between the trimmed V and J ends, which lost 0 bases and 1 base, there was a span of 9 bases. Looked up from germline, CDR1 is LGHNA and CDR2 is YSLEER. This CDR3 has 16 amino acids. The CDR3 here is CASSQEYTRNTGELFF. In DNA, the CDR3 is TGCGCCAGCAGCCAAGAATATACTAGGAACACCGGGGAGCTGTTTTTT.

The chain links TRBV6-5 to TRBJ2-7; 9 bases map to TRBD1. The germline V gene has CDR1 MNHEY and CDR2 SVGAGI. The CDR3 covers 13 residues. The V and J ends lost 8 bases and 2 bases, in that order; junction bases with no gene match: 4. The CDR3 region has the DNA TGTGCCAGCGGGACAGGGACAACCTACGAGCAGTACTTC. Protein sequence: CASGTGTTYEQYF.

In regard to this clone: One end of the junction varies from germline; a read error may be responsible. V is TRBV7-7 and J is TRBJ2-5; weak D call: TRBD2 (5 bases). CDR3 size: 14 residues. From germline, CDR1 is SSHAT and CDR2 FNYEAQ (reference sequence). DNA for the CDR3: TGTGCTAGCAGCTCCCCTAATCGCGGAGGGACCCAGTACTTC. It is translated as CASSSPNRGGTQYF.

The chain has TRBV15 and TRBJ2-3, with D possibly TRBD2 on 6 matching bases. The CDR3 extends over 14 amino acids. With 3 bases removed from V and 5 bases from J, the gap between germline ends came to 12 bases. Germline CDR1 LNHNV, CDR2 YYDKDF (reference sequence). The DNA of the CDR3 is TGTGCCACCAGCAGCCCAATGGGGGGAGATACGCAGTATTTT. Translated: CATSSPMGGDTQYF.

The chain joins TRBV5-1 to TRBJ2-2; no firm D call. CDR3 length: 15 amino acids. With 0 bases removed from V and 0 bases from J, the gap between germline ends came to 6 bases. CDR1 is SGHRS, CDR2 YFSETQ, per germline. The CDR3 sequence: CASSLAVSNTGELFF. The CDR3 bases are TGCGCCAGCAGCTTGGCCGTCTCGAACACCGGGGAGCTGTTTTTT.

V and J are TRBV27 and TRBJ1-1, with D hard to call. Germline CDR1 and CDR2: MNHEY and SMNVEV (reference sequence). Trimming removed 4 bases at V and 7 bases at J, with 16 bases between. The CDR3 sequence is 14 residues long. The DNA of the CDR3 is TGTGCCAGCAGTTCCCTAACCATGACGGGTGAAGCTTTCTTT. This encodes CASSSLTMTGEAFF.